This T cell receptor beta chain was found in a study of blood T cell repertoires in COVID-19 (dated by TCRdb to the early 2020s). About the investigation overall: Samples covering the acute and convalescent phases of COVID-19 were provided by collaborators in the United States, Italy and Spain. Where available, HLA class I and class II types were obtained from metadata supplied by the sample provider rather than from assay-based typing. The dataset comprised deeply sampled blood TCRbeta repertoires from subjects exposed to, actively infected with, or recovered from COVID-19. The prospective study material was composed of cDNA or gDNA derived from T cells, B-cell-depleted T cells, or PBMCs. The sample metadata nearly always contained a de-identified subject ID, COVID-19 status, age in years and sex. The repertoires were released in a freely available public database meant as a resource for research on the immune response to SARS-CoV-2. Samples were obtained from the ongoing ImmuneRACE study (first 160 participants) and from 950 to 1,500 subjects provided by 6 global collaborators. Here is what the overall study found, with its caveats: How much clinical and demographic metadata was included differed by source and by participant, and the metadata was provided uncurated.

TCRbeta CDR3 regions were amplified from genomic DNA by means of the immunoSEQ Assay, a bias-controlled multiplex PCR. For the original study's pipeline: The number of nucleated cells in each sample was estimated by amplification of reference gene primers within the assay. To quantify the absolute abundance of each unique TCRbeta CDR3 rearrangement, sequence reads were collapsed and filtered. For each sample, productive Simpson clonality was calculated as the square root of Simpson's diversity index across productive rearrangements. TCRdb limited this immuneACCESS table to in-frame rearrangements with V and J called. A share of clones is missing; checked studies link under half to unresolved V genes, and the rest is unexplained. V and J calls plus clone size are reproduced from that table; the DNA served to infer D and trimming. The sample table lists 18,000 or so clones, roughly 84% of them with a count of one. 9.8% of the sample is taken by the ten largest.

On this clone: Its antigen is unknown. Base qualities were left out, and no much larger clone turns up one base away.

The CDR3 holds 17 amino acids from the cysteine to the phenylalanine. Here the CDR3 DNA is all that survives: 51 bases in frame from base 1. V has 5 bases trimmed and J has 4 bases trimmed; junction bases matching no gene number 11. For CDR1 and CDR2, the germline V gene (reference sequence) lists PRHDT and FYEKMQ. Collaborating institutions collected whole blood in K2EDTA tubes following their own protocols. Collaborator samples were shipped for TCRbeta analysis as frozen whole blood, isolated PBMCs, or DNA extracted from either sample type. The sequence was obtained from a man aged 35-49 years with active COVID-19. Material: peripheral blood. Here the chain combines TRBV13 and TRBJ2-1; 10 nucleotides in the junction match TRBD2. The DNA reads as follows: TGTGCCAGCAGCACCCTGACCGGGACTAGCGATTACAATGAGCAGTTCTTC. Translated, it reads CASSTLTGTSDYNEQFF.